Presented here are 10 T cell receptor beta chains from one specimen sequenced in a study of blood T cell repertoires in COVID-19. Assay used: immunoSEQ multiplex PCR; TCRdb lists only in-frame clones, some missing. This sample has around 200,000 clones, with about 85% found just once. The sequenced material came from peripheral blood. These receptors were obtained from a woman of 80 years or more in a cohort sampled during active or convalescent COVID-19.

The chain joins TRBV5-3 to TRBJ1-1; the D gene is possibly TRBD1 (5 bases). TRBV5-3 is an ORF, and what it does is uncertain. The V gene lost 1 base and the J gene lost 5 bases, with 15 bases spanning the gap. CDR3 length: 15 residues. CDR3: CARSLTGRMGTEAFF. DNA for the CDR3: TGTGCCAGAAGCTTGACAGGACGGATGGGTACTGAAGCTTTCTTT.

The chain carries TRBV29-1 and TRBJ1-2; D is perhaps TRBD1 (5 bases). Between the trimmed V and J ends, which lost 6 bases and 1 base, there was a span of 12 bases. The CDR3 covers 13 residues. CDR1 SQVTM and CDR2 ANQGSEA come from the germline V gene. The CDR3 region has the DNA TGCAGCGTCAGCGGGGCGGATAACTATGGCTACACCTTC. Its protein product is CSVSGADNYGYTF. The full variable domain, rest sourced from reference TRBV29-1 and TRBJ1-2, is SAVISQKPSRDICQRGTSLTIQCQVDSQVTMMFWYRQQPGQSLTLIATANQGSEATYESGFVIDKFPISRPNLTFSTLTVSNMSPEDSSIYLCSVSGADNYGYTFGSGTRLTVV.

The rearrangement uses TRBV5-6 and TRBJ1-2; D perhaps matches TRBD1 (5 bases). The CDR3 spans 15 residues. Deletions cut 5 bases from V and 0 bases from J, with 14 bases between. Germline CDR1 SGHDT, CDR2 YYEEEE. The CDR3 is CASSWGGSANYGYTF. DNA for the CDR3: TGTGCCAGCAGTTGGGGGGGATCGGCTAACTATGGCTACACCTTC. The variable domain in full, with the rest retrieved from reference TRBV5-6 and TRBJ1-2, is DAGVTQSPTHLIKTRGQQVTLRCSPKSGHDTVSWYQQALGQGPQFIFQYYEEEERQRGNFPDRFSGHQFPNYSSELNVNALLLGDSALYLCASSWGGSANYGYTFGSGTRLTVV.

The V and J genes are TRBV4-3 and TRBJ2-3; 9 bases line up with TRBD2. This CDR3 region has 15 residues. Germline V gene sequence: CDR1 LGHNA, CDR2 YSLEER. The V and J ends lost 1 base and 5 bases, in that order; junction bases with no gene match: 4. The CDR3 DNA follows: TGCGCCAGCAGCCAAGTGGCGGGGGGGCAAGATACGCAGTATTTT. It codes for CASSQVAGGQDTQYF.

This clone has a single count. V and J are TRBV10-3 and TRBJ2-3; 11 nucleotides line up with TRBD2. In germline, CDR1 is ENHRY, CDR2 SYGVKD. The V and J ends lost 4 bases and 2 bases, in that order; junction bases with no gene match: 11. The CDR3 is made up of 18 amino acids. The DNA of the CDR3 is TGTGCCATCAGTGCGCCCTCTCCGGGACTAGCGGACACAGATACGCAGTATTTT. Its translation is CAISAPSPGLADTDTQYF.

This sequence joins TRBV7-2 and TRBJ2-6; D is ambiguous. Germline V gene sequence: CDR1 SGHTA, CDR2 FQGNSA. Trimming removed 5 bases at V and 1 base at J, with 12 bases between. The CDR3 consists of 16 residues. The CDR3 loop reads CASSQRSGSGANVLTF. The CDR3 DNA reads TGTGCCAGCAGCCAACGGAGTGGTTCTGGGGCCAACGTCCTGACTTTC.

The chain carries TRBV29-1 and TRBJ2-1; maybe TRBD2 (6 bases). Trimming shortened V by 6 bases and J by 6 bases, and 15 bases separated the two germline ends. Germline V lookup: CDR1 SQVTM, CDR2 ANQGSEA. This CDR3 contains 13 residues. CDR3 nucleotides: TGCAGCGTGGTGCCGGGGGTGGTCAATGAGCAGTTCTTC. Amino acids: CSVVPGVVNEQFF.

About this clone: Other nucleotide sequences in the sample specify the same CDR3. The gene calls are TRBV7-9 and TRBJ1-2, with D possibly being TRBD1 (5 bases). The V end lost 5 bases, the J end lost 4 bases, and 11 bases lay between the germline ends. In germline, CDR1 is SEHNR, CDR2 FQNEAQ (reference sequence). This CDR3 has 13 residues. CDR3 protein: CASSQTGVYGYTF. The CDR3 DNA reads TGTGCCAGCAGCCAAACAGGAGTCTATGGCTACACCTTC. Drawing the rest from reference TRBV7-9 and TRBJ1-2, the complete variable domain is DTGVSQNPRHKITKRGQNVTFRCDPISEHNRLYWYRQTLGQGPEFLTYFQNEAQLEKSRLLSDRFSAERPKGSFSTLEIQRTEQGDSAMYLCASSQTGVYGYTFGSGTRLTVV.

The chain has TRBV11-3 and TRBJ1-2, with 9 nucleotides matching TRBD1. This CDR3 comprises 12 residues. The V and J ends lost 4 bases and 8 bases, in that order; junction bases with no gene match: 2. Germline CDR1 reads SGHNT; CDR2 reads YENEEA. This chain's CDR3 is CASSSGTGGYTF. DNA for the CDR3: TGTGCCAGCAGCTCCGGGACAGGGGGCTACACCTTC.

This CDR3 reads CSAKSVNEQFF. The CDR3 DNA sequence: TGCAGCGCGAAATCGGTGAATGAGCAGTTCTTC. The chain employs TRBV29-1 and TRBJ2-1, with D unresolved. The V end lost 7 bases, the J end lost 7 bases, and 11 bases lay between the germline ends. CDR3 length: 11 residues. Germline CDR1 SQVTM, CDR2 ANQGSEA.